The rows below give T cell receptor beta chains drawn from one sample of a study of cytomegalovirus exposure and HLA in healthy donors. The protocol was immunoSEQ multiplex PCR, while the TCRdb copy is restricted to in-frame clones and leaves out a portion. Counted here are around 71,000 clones, approximately 96% occurring once; the ten biggest clones make up 1.4%. The sample comprised PBMCs. The receptors derive from a man younger than 35 in good health and CMV-seropositive. Each CDR3 is given with its conserved first and last residue. Each record gives: J gene, clone size, V gene, D gene, CDR3 DNA, CDR3 protein. A D gene is named only where the DNA matches it firmly. Rows may omit the clone size; those that give it use once, few, many or a size class.

J gene: TRBJ1-5
clone size: -
V gene: TRBV5-8
D gene: -
CDR3 DNA: TGTGCCAGCAGCTTGGACAGGGAGGGACCAAGCAATCAGCCCCAGCATTTT
CDR3 protein: CASSLDREGPSNQPQHF

J gene: TRBJ2-3
clone size: -
V gene: TRBV6-5
D gene: TRBD2
CDR3 DNA: TGTGCCAGCAGGCCAAGGACTAGTATAGATACGCAGTATTTT
CDR3 protein: CASRPRTSIDTQYF

J gene: TRBJ1-1
clone size: -
V gene: TRBV7-3
D gene: TRBD1
CDR3 DNA: TGTGCCAGCCGGGACAGGGGTGGTGAAGCTTTCTTT
CDR3 protein: CASRDRGGEAFF

J gene: TRBJ1-2
clone size: -
V gene: TRBV5-6
D gene: -
CDR3 DNA: TGTGCCAGCAGCTTAGGGGCTACAGTTGGGCTGGGCTATGGCTACACCTTC
CDR3 protein: CASSLGATVGLGYGYTF

J gene: TRBJ1-2
clone size: -
V gene: TRBV5-4
D gene: TRBD1
CDR3 DNA: TGTGCCAGCAGCTTGCGGGACAGGAGGGACCCAAACTATGGCTACACCTTC
CDR3 protein: CASSLRDRRDPNYGYTF

J gene: TRBJ1-2
clone size: -
V gene: TRBV7-9
D gene: TRBD1
CDR3 DNA: TGTGCCAGCAGCAGCCGACAGGGTGGCTTTGATGGCTACACCTTC
CDR3 protein: CASSSRQGGFDGYTF

J gene: TRBJ2-3
clone size: once
V gene: TRBV19
D gene: TRBD1
CDR3 DNA: TGTGCCAGTAGTGACAGGGGAGGAACAGATACGCAGTATTTT
CDR3 protein: CASSDRGGTDTQYF

J gene: TRBJ1-5
clone size: once
V gene: TRBV19
D gene: TRBD1
CDR3 DNA: TGTGCCAGTAGCAAAAGCCCCATCACAGGGGGCCGGCAGCCCCAGCATTTT
CDR3 protein: CASSKSPITGGRQPQHF

J gene: TRBJ2-7
clone size: -
V gene: TRBV20-1
D gene: -
CDR3 DNA: TGCAGTGCTGGGGGCCAGTGCTTC
CDR3 protein: CSAGGQCF

J gene: TRBJ2-3
clone size: -
V gene: TRBV27
D gene: TRBD2
CDR3 DNA: TGTGCCAGCAGCCTAGCGGGAAGCTCTGTCACAGATACGCAGTATTTT
CDR3 protein: CASSLAGSSVTDTQYF

J gene: TRBJ2-5
clone size: -
V gene: TRBV15
D gene: TRBD2
CDR3 DNA: TGTGCCACCAGCGACGGGGGGAAAGAGACCCAGTACTTC
CDR3 protein: CATSDGGKETQYF

J gene: TRBJ1-2
clone size: -
V gene: TRBV5-1
D gene: TRBD1
CDR3 DNA: TGCGCCAGCAGCTGGACAGGGTCTGGTGGCTACACCTTC
CDR3 protein: CASSWTGSGGYTF

J gene: TRBJ2-6
clone size: -
V gene: TRBV15
D gene: -
CDR3 DNA: TGTGCCACCAGCAGAGTACCGAGGAGCTCTGGGGCCAACGTCCTGACTTTC
CDR3 protein: CATSRVPRSSGANVLTF

J gene: TRBJ2-5
clone size: -
V gene: TRBV4-1
D gene: TRBD2
CDR3 DNA: TGCGCCAGCAGCCAAAGTCGTGGTAGCGGGGAGACCCAGTACTTC
CDR3 protein: CASSQSRGSGETQYF

J gene: TRBJ1-2
clone size: -
V gene: TRBV12-2
D gene: -
CDR3 DNA: TGTGCAAGTCGCCTCCCAGACAGGGTTGCCCACTATGGCTACACCTTC
CDR3 protein: CASRLPDRVAHYGYTF

J gene: TRBJ1-3
clone size: -
V gene: TRBV2
D gene: -
CDR3 DNA: TGTGCCAGCAGTGAATTACAGGGTCCTGGAAACACCATATATTTT
CDR3 protein: CASSELQGPGNTIYF

J gene: TRBJ2-5
clone size: -
V gene: TRBV9
D gene: TRBD2
CDR3 DNA: TGTGCCAGCAGCCTTTACGGGGGGGCCCAAGAGACCCAGTACTTC
CDR3 protein: CASSLYGGAQETQYF

J gene: TRBJ2-2
clone size: once
V gene: TRBV7-3
D gene: -
CDR3 DNA: TGTGCCAGCAGCCCCTTCGGCACCGGGGAGCTGTTTTTT
CDR3 protein: CASSPFGTGELFF

J gene: TRBJ1-5
clone size: -
V gene: TRBV28
D gene: TRBD1
CDR3 DNA: TGTGCCAGCAGTTTATCCTCCGGGACAGTAAATAGCAATCAGCCCCAGCATTTT
CDR3 protein: CASSLSSGTVNSNQPQHF

J gene: TRBJ2-5
clone size: -
V gene: TRBV18
D gene: -
CDR3 DNA: TGTGCCAGCTCACCACCCCGGGCCCAGGGCAACTATGAGACCCAGTACTTC
CDR3 protein: CASSPPRAQGNYETQYF

J gene: TRBJ1-3
clone size: -
V gene: TRBV9
D gene: -
CDR3 DNA: TGTGCCAGCAGCCCCACCGACAGGTTGAGAAACACCATATATTTT
CDR3 protein: CASSPTDRLRNTIYF

J gene: TRBJ2-3
clone size: -
V gene: TRBV5-1
D gene: -
CDR3 DNA: TGCGCCAGCAGCCAGGAAAATACGCAGTATTTT
CDR3 protein: CASSQENTQYF

J gene: TRBJ2-5
clone size: -
V gene: TRBV7-2
D gene: -
CDR3 DNA: TGTGCCAGCAGCCTTACTAGCCTCCCACAAGAGACCCAGTACTTC
CDR3 protein: CASSLTSLPQETQYF

J gene: TRBJ2-1
clone size: -
V gene: TRBV27
D gene: -
CDR3 DNA: TGTGCCAGCAGTTTGGGGAGGTTCAACAATGAGCAGTTCTTC
CDR3 protein: CASSLGRFNNEQFF

J gene: TRBJ2-1
clone size: -
V gene: TRBV9
D gene: -
CDR3 DNA: TGTGCCAGCAGCGTAGACGGCCTCGGGAATGAGCAGTTCTTC
CDR3 protein: CASSVDGLGNEQFF

J gene: TRBJ2-6
clone size: -
V gene: TRBV11-2
D gene: -
CDR3 DNA: TGTGCCAGCAGCTACACCGGGGTTTCCGGGGCCAACGTCCTGACTTTC
CDR3 protein: CASSYTGVSGANVLTF

J gene: TRBJ2-5
clone size: -
V gene: TRBV2
D gene: TRBD2
CDR3 DNA: TGTGCCAGCAGTGAAACGGGGGGGGGATGGGAGACCCAGTACTTC
CDR3 protein: CASSETGGGWETQYF

J gene: TRBJ2-5
clone size: -
V gene: TRBV11-3
D gene: -
CDR3 DNA: TGTGCCAGCAGCCTGTCGGGGGGCGTTGGTGAGACCCAGTACTTC
CDR3 protein: CASSLSGGVGETQYF

J gene: TRBJ2-2
clone size: -
V gene: TRBV27
D gene: TRBD1
CDR3 DNA: TGTGCCAGCAACCGTCAGGGGGCCGGGGAGCTGTTTTTT
CDR3 protein: CASNRQGAGELFF

J gene: TRBJ2-7
clone size: -
V gene: TRBV7-9
D gene: TRBD1
CDR3 DNA: TGTGCCAGCAGCCCAGGGGGCGTCTACGAGCAGTACTTC
CDR3 protein: CASSPGGVYEQYF

J gene: TRBJ2-1
clone size: -
V gene: TRBV18
D gene: -
CDR3 DNA: TGTGCCAGCTCACCACCGTGGAGGGGGGGGCACAATGAGCAGTTCTTC
CDR3 protein: CASSPPWRGGHNEQFF

J gene: TRBJ2-7
clone size: -
V gene: TRBV28
D gene: -
CDR3 DNA: TGTGCCAGCAGTTTATCGAGCCGCAGGAACGAGCAGTACTTC
CDR3 protein: CASSLSSRRNEQYF